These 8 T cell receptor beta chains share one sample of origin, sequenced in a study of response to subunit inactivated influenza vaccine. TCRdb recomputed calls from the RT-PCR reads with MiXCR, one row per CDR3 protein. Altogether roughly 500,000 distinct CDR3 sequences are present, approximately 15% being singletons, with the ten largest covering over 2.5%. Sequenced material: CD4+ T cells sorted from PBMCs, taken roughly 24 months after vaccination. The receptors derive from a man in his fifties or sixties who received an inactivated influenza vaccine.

CDR3 sequence reads: CASSRDRALNTEAFF. The CDR3 bases are TGCGCCAGCAGCAGAGACAGGGCATTGAACACTGAAGCTTTCTTT. J is TRBJ1-1 and V is TRBV4-3; 7 positions match TRBD1. V lost 5 bases, J lost 0 bases, and 6 bases stayed unmatched. The V gene's germline CDR1 is LGHNA and CDR2 YSLEER. CDR3 length: 15 amino acids.

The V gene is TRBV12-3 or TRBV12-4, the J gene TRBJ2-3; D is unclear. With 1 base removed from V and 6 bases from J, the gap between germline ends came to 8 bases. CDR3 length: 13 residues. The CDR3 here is CASSLEPADTQYF. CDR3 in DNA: TGTGCCAGCAGTTTAGAACCTGCCGATACGCAGTATTTT.

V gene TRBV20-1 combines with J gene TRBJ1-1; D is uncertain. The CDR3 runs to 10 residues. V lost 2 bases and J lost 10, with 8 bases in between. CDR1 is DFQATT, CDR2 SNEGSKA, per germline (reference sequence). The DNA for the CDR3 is TGCAGTGCTAGACGGGAGGGAGCTTTCTTT. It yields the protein CSARREGAFF.

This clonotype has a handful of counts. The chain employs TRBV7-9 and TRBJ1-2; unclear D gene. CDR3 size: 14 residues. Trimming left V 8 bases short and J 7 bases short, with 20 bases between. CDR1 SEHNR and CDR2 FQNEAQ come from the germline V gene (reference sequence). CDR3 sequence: CASGLWRSKAGYTF. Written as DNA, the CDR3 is TGTGCCAGCGGGCTGTGGAGGTCTAAGGCTGGCTACACCTTC.

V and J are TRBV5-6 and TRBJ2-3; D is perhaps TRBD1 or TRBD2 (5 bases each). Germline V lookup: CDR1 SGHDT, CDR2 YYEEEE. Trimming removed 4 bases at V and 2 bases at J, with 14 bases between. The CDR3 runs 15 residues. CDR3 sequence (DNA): TGTGCCAGCAGCGTCAGGGAGACCTCCACAGATACGCAGTATTTT. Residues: CASSVRETSTDTQYF.

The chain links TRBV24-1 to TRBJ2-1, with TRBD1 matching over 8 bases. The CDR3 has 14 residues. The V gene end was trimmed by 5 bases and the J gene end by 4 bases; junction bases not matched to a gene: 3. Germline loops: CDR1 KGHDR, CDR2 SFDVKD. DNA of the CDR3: TGTGCCACCAGTGCATGGACAGGGTACAATGAGCAGTTCTTC. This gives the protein CATSAWTGYNEQFF.

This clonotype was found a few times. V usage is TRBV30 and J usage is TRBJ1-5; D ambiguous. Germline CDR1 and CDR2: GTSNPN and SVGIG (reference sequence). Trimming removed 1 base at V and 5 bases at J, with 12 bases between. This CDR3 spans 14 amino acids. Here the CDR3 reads CAWSGGNPYQPQHF. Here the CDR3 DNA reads TGTGCCTGGAGTGGAGGGAATCCGTATCAGCCCCAGCATTTT.

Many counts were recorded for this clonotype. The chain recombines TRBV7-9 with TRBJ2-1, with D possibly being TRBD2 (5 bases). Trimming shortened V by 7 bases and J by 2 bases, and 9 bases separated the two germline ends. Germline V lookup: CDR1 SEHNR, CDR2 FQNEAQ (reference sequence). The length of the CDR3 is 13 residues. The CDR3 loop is CASTLAPYNEQFF. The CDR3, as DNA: TGTGCCAGCACCCTAGCCCCCTACAATGAGCAGTTCTTC.